The next 6 T cell receptor beta chains were all read from a single sample in a study of graft-versus-host responses after intestinal transplantation. The method was immunoSEQ multiplex PCR; TCRdb's version includes in-frame clones alone and lacks a portion of them. Altogether 10,000 to 15,000 clones are present, 70% to 85% being singletons, with the ten largest covering 7% to 9.5%. Material: PBMCs, obtained roughly 300 days after intestinal transplant. The source of these receptors is a human patient who received an intestinal transplant, so some T cells may come from the graft donor.

Only one count was recorded for this clone. The chain employs TRBV30 and TRBJ2-7; no definite D call. The CDR3 is 13 residues long. Trimming left V 0 bases short and J 4 bases short, with 10 bases between. The germline V gene has CDR1 GTSNPN and CDR2 SVGIG (reference sequence). CDR3 amino acids: CAWSVGLLYEQYF. In DNA form, the CDR3 reads TGTGCCTGGAGTGTAGGGTTACTTTACGAGCAGTACTTC. Supplemented by reference TRBV30 and TRBJ2-7, the full variable domain reads SQTIHQWPATLVQPVGSPLSLECTVEGTSNPNLYWYRQAAGRGLQLLFYSVGIGQISSEVPQNLSASRPQDRQFILSSKKLLLSDSGFYLCAWSVGLLYEQYFGPGTRLTVT.

This clone was counted only a few times. This chain connects TRBV27 to TRBJ1-2; 7 nucleotides match TRBD1. The length of the CDR3 is 14 residues. V lost 5 bases and J lost 1; bases outside the gene matches: 4. CDR1 is MNHEY, CDR2 SMNVEV, per germline (reference sequence). This CDR3 is CASSPRQGNYGYTF. CDR3 nucleotides: TGTGCCAGCAGTCCGAGACAGGGTAACTATGGCTACACCTTC.

In this sample, this clone turned up once. The J gene is TRBJ1-1, the V gene TRBV2, with no clear D. There are 11 residues in the CDR3. Per the germline V gene, CDR1 is SNHLY and CDR2 is FYNNEI. Trimming stripped 5 bases from V and 3 bases from J, with 4 bases between. The CDR3 coding sequence is TGTGCCAGCAGTCAGGACACTGAAGCTTTCTTT. Protein product: CASSQDTEAFF.

The chain recombines TRBV7-2 with TRBJ1-6; possibly TRBD1 for D (5 bases). The CDR3 extends over 15 amino acids. Germline V gives CDR1 SGHTA, CDR2 FQGNSA. V was cut by 2 bases and J by 5 bases, with 10 bases left in between. The CDR3 protein is CASSLSRVNNSPLHF. The CDR3, as DNA: TGTGCCAGCAGCTTAAGCAGGGTTAATAATTCACCCCTCCACTTT.

This clone was found once. The gene calls are TRBV20-1 and TRBJ2-3; D gene uncertain. The germline V and J ends were trimmed by 8 bases and 1 base, with 4 bases remaining between them. The V gene's germline CDR1 is DFQATT and CDR2 SNEGSKA (reference sequence). The CDR3 spans 10 residues. The CDR3 spells CSTRTDTQYF. CDR3 sequence (DNA): TGCAGTACCCGCACAGATACGCAGTATTTT.

The CDR3 spells CASSITVNYGYTF. Here the CDR3 DNA reads TGTGCCAGTAGTATTACGGTAAACTATGGCTACACCTTC. The rearrangement joins TRBV19 to TRBJ1-2; D not resolved. CDR1 is LNHDA, CDR2 SQIVND, per germline (reference sequence). The CDR3 spans 13 residues. Trimming left V 3 bases short and J 2 bases short, with 7 bases between.